This T cell receptor beta chain comes out of a study of blood T cell repertoires in COVID-19. As for the study in general: Material from acute and convalescent COVID-19 was sourced from the United States, Italy and Spain. From T cells, B-cell-depleted T cells, or PBMCs came the material, which was cDNA or gDNA.

As originally analysed: Counts of nucleated cells, estimated from reference gene primer amplification, were obtained. Using immunoSEQ multiplex PCR, the repertoire was profiled, and TCRdb retains in-frame clones only, with some absent. Clonal size and the V and J genes are those of that table, whereas D and trimming came from the DNA. The data show approximately 440,000 clones, about 87% seen once. The Seattle patients, enrolled during active infection, were followed longitudinally. The receptor was isolated from a woman aged 45 to 65 with COVID-19, enrolled during active disease. The sample taken for sequencing was peripheral blood.

The CDR3 region is CASSAPGQGNKISYGYTF. DNA of the CDR3: TGTGCCAGTAGTGCCCCGGGACAGGGGAACAAAATCAGCTATGGCTACACCTTC. This sequence joins TRBV19 and TRBJ1-2; 10 bases agree with TRBD1. Germline V gene lookup returns CDR1 LNHDA and CDR2 SQIVND (reference sequence). V dropped 5 bases and J dropped 4; count of bases not matched to a gene: 16. The CDR3 spans 18 residues.